This T cell receptor beta chain is drawn from a study of shared clonotypes between healthy human individuals. Study results and caveats: Incomplete sequencing of sorted subsets was indicated by rarefaction despite large depth. Donor scarcity curtailed the genetic and exposure-history diversity represented herein.

Nashville, Tennessee was home to all donors, who were Caucasian adults. The genomic DNA of each subset was split evenly across several immunoSEQ plates. Only in-frame clones appear in the TCRdb table, and some are missing; sequencing was by immunoSEQ multiplex PCR. This sample has some 2 million clones, with roughly 96% found just once. A remark on this clone: Its antigen is as yet unknown. Other DNA sequences within the sample encode an identical CDR3.

V shed 6 bases and J shed 4 bases, with 6 bases lying between them. The CDR3 is 11 amino acids. Per germline, CDR1 LNHDA and CDR2 SQIVND (reference sequence). The sequenced sample consisted of naive CD4+ T cells sorted from blood. Documented subset: CD45RA+ positively selected. The sequence was obtained from a man between 18 and 29 years old in good health. This sequence joins TRBV19 and TRBJ2-5; a weak D match, TRBD1 (6 bases). In nucleotides, the CDR3 is TGTGCCAGTAGACAGGGAGAGACCCAGTACTTC. This gives the protein CASRQGETQYF.